This entry lists 4 T cell receptor beta chains sequenced from one sample in a study of cytotoxic CD8 clonotypes in ibrutinib-treated CLL. Sequenced by immunoSEQ multiplex PCR; TCRdb stores in-frame clones only, minus some. The table includes around 92,000 clones, approximately 80% detected once. The specimen was PBMCs, collected after 24 months of ibrutinib treatment. The receptor source for this set is a human donor with chronic lymphocytic leukemia.

This clone was observed a single time. The rearrangement uses TRBV6-1 and TRBJ2-7; D is perhaps TRBD1 (5 bases). CDR3 size: 15 residues. Germline V gene data show CDR1 as MNHNS and CDR2 as SASEGT. V was pared by 5 bases and J by 3 bases, with 17 bases between. The CDR3, as DNA: TGTGCCAGCAGTAAGGCGGCAGGGCCGAACTACGAGCAGTACTTC. Its protein is CASSKAAGPNYEQYF.

This sequence joins TRBV7-2 and TRBJ2-5; D is possibly TRBD1 or TRBD2 (6 bases each). CDR1 SGHTA and CDR2 FQGNSA come from the germline V gene. V lost 4 bases to trimming and J lost 5 bases, with 11 bases between them. The CDR3 totals 13 residues. Here the CDR3 DNA reads TGTGCCAGCAGCTCAGGGGCGGGGGAGACCCAGTACTTC. Its translation is CASSSGAGETQYF.

The rearrangement uses TRBV15 and TRBJ2-7; 10 nucleotides agree with TRBD1. Germline V gene lookup returns CDR1 LNHNV and CDR2 YYDKDF (reference sequence). Unmatched junction bases numbered 3, after V lost 4 bases and J lost 3 bases. The CDR3 runs 14 residues. This chain's CDR3 is CATSTTGGSYEQYF. CDR3 DNA sequence: TGTGCCACCAGCACGACAGGGGGCAGCTACGAGCAGTACTTC.

The chain combines TRBV27 with TRBJ2-7; no definite D call. CDR1 MNHEY and CDR2 SMNVEV come from the germline V gene (reference sequence). The CDR3 spans 14 residues. Trimming removed 6 bases from V and 2 bases from J, with 14 bases in between. CDR3 in DNA: TGTGCCAGCAGGGGGTCAATGGGTACCTACGAGCAGTACTTC. Translated: CASRGSMGTYEQYF.